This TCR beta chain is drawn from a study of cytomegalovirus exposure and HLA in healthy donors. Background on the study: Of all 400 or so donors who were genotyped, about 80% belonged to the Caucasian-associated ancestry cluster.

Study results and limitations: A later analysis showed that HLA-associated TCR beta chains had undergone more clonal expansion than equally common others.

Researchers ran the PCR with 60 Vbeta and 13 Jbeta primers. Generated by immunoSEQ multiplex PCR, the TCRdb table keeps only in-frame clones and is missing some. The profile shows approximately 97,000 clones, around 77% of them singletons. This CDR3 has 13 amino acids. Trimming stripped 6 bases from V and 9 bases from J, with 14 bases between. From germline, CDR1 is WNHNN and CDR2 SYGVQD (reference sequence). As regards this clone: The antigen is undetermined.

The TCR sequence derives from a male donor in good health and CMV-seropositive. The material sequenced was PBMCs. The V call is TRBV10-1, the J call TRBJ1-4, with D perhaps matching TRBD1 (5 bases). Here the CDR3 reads CASSPRGLKKLFF. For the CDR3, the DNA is TGCGCCAGCAGCCCCCGGGGACTGAAAAAACTGTTTTTT.